This T cell receptor beta chain is from a study of blood T cell repertoires in COVID-19. The overall study: Spain, Italy and the United States supplied samples that represented acute and convalescent COVID-19. Nucleic acid was either cDNA or gDNA, and it came from T cells, B-cell-depleted T cells, or PBMCs.

Deletions cut 4 bases from V and 3 bases from J, with 9 bases between. The CDR3 has 13 amino acids. Germline CDR1 reads SGHRS; CDR2 reads YFSETQ. Per the original data handling: By means of reference gene primer amplification, nucleated cell counts were estimated. Sequenced by immunoSEQ multiplex PCR; TCRdb stores in-frame clones only, minus some. That table gives V, J and clone size, and the DNA gave D and trimming. The sample records around 190,000 clones, 70% to 85% being singletons. The sequence came from a woman aged 45-65 years with acute or convalescent COVID-19. The gene calls are TRBV5-1 and TRBJ2-3; D remains unclear. The sample consisted of peripheral blood. The CDR3 nucleotides are TGCGCCAGCAGCCATTCCGGTACAGATACGCAGTATTTT. Its protein product is CASSHSGTDTQYF.